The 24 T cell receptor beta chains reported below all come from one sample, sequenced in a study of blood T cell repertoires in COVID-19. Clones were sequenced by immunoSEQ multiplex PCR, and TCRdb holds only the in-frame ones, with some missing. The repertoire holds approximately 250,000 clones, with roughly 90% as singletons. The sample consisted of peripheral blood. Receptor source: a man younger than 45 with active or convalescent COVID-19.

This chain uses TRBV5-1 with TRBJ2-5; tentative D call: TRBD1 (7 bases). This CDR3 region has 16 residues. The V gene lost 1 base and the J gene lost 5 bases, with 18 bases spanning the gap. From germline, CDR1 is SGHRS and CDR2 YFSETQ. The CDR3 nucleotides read TGCGCCAGCAGCTTGTCGACTAGACAGGGTCAGGAGACCCAGTACTTC. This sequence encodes CASSLSTRQGQETQYF.

Here the CDR3 DNA reads TGTGCCAGCGACAGGGGCACCGGGGAGCTGTTTTTT. This codes for CASDRGTGELFF. The V call is TRBV12-3 or TRBV12-4, the J call TRBJ2-2, with 8 bases matching TRBD1. V was clipped by 8 bases and J by 4 bases; unmatched bases: 0. The CDR3 runs 12 residues.

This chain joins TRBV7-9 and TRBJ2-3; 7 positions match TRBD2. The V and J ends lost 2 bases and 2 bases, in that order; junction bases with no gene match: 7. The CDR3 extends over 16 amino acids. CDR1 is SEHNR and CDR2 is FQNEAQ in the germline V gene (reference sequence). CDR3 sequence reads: CASSLRRGGVTDTQYF. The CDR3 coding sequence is TGTGCCAGCAGCTTAAGGCGGGGAGGGGTCACAGATACGCAGTATTTT.

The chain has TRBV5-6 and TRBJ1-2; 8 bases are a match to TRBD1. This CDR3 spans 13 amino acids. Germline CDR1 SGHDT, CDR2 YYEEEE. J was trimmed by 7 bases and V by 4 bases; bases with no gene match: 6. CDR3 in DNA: TGTGCCAGCAGCAACGACAGGGGCGCTGGCTACACCTTC. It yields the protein CASSNDRGAGYTF.

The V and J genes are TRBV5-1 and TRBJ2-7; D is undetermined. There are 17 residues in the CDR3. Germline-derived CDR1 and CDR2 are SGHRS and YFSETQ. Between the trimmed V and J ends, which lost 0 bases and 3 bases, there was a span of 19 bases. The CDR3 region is CASSLETWQPEVYEQYF. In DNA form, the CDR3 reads TGCGCCAGCAGCTTGGAGACTTGGCAGCCTGAAGTCTACGAGCAGTACTTC.

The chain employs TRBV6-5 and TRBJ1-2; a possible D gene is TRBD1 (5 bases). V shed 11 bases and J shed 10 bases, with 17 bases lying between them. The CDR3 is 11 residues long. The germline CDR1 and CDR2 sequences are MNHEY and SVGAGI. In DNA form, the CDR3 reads TGTGCCCTCCTTTCGGGGGAAGACTACACCTTC. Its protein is CALLSGEDYTF.

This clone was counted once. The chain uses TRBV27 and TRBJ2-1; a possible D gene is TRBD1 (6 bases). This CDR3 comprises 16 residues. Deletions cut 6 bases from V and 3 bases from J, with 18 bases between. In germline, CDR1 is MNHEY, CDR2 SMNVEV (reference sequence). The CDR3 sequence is CASSSARDIGYNEQFF. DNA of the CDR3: TGTGCCAGCAGCTCTGCCCGGGACATTGGCTACAATGAGCAGTTCTTC.

DNA of the CDR3: TGTGCCAGCAGCTTCGGTCAGGGCACCTACGAGCAGTACTTC. Amino acid sequence: CASSFGQGTYEQYF. The V and J genes are TRBV7-9 and TRBJ2-7; D might be TRBD1 (5 bases). Germline V lookup: CDR1 SEHNR, CDR2 FQNEAQ (reference sequence). The CDR3 is 14 amino acids. The V end was cut by 3 bases, the J end by 2 bases, with 11 bases between.

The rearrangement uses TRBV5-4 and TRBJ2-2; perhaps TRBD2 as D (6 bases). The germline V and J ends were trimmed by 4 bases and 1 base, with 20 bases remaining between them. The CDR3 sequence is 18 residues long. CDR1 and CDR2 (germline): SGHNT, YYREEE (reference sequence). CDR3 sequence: CASSASGRGMGNTGELFF. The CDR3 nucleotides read TGTGCCAGCAGCGCGTCCGGGAGAGGTATGGGGAACACCGGGGAGCTGTTTTTT.

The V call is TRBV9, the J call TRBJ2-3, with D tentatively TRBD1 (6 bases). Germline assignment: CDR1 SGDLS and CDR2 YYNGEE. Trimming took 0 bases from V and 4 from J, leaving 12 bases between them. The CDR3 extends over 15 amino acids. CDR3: CASSVAAGVADTQYF. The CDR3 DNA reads TGTGCCAGCAGCGTAGCGGCAGGGGTCGCAGATACGCAGTATTTT.

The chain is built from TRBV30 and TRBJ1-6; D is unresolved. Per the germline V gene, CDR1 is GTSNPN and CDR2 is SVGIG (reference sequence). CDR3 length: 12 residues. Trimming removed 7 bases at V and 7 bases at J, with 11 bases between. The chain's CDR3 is CASQQSNSPLHF. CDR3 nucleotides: TGTGCCTCCCAACAGAGCAATTCACCCCTCCACTTT.

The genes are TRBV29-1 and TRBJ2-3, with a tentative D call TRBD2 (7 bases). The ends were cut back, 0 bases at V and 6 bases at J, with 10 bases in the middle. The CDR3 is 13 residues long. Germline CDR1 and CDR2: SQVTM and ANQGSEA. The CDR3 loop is CSVEDGGHDTQYF. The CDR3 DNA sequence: TGCAGCGTTGAAGACGGGGGGCATGATACGCAGTATTTT.

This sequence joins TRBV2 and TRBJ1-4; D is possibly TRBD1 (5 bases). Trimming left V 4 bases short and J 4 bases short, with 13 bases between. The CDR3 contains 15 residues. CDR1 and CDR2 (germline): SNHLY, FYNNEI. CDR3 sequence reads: CASSAGPGVNEKLFF. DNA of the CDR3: TGTGCCAGCAGTGCAGGGCCGGGGGTTAATGAAAAACTGTTTTTT.

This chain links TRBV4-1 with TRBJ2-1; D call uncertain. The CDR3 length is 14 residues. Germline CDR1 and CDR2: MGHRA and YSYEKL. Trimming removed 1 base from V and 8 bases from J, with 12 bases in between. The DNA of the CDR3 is TGCGCCAGCAGCCAAGTGTCGAGCGTGGATGAGCAGTTCTTC. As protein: CASSQVSSVDEQFF.

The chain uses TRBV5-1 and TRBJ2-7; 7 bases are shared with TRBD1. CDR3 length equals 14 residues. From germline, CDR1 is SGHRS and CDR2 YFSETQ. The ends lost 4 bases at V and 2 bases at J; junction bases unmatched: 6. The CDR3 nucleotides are TGCGCCAGCAGCACCCAGACAGGGACCTACGAGCAGTACTTC. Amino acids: CASSTQTGTYEQYF.

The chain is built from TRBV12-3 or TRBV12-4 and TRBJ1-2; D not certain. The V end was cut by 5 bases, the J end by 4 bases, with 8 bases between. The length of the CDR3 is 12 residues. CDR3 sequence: CASSDSGYGYTF. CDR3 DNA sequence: TGTGCCAGCAGTGACTCCGGCTATGGCTACACCTTC.

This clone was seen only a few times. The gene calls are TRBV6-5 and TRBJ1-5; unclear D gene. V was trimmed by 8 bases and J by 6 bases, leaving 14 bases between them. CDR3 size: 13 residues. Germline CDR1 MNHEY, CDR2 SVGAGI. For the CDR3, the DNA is TGTGCCAGCGGCGGCGTAGGCGGTCAGCCCCAGCATTTT. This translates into CASGGVGGQPQHF.

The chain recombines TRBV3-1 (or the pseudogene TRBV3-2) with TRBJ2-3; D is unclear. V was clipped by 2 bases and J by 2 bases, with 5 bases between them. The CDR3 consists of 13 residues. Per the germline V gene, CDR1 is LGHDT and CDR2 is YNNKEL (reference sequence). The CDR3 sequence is CASSQRYTDTQYF. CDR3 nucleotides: TGTGCCAGCAGCCAACGCTACACAGATACGCAGTATTTT.

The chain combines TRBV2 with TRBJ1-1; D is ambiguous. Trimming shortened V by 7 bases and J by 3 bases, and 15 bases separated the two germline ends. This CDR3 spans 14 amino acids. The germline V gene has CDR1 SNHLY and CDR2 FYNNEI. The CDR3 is CASTTRLRDTEAFF. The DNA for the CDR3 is TGTGCCAGCACAACTCGTTTGCGGGACACTGAAGCTTTCTTT. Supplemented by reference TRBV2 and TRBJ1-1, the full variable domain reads EPEVTQTPSHQVTQMGQEVILRCVPISNHLYFYWYRQILGQKVEFLVSFYNNEISEKSEIFDDQFSVERPDGSNFTLKIRSTKLEDSAMYFCASTTRLRDTEAFFGQGTRLTVV.

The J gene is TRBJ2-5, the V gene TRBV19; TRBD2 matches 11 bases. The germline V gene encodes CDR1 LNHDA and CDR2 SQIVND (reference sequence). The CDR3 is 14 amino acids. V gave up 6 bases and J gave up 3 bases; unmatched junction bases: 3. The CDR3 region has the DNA TGTGCCAGTAGCAGTAGCGGGGGGGAAGAGACCCAGTACTTC. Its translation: CASSSSGGEETQYF.

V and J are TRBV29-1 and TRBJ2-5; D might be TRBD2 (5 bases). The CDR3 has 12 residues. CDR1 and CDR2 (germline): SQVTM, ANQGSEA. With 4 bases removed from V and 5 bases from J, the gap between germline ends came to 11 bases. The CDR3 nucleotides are TGCAGCGTTGGCCAGACTATCGAGACCCAGTACTTC. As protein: CSVGQTIETQYF.

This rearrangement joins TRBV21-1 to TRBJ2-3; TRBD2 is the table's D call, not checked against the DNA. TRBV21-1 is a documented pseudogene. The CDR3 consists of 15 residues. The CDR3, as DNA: TGTGCCAGCAGCTCCGCCCCGGGACTCACAGATACGCAGTATTTT. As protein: CASSSAPGLTDTQYF.

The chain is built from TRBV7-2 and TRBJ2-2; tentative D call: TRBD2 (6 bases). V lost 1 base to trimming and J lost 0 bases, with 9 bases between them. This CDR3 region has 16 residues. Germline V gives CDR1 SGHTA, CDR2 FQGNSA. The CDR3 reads CASSLVAGTNTGELFF. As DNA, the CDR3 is TGTGCCAGCAGCTTAGTGGCGGGGACGAACACCGGGGAGCTGTTTTTT.

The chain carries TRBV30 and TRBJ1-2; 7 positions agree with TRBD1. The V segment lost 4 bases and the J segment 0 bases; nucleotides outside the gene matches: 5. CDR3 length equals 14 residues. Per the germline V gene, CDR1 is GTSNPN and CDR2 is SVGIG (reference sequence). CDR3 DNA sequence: TGTGCCTGGACGGAGCAGGGGGCTAACTATGGCTACACCTTC. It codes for CAWTEQGANYGYTF.